The rows below give T cell receptor beta chains drawn from one sample of a study of T cells in localized non-small cell lung cancer. Sequencing used immunoSEQ multiplex PCR; TCRdb keeps in-frame clones, though not all of them. The sample records 2,500 to 3,000 clones, 26% being singletons. This material consisted of normal lung tissue next to the tumor, taken before any cancer treatment. Receptors originate from a male donor at least 60 years old with stage II lung adenocarcinoma. Each CDR3 is given with its conserved first and last residue. D genes are given only for firm matches. For some rows the clone size is stated as once, few or many, or as a class when expanded; others skip it.

TRBV18	TRBJ2-3	NA	NA	CASSLDNGDTQYF	TGTGCCAGCTCACTAGACAATGGAGATACGCAGTATTTT
TRBV9	TRBJ1-2	NA	NA	CASRGRTDYGYTF	TGTGCCAGCAGGGGCCGGACAGACTATGGCTACACCTTC
TRBV6-8	TRBJ2-3	NA	few	CASRRDPETGTQYF	TGTGCCAGCCGGCGGGACCCGGAGACCGGTACGCAGTATTTT
TRBV5-1	TRBJ2-6	NA	NA	CASFGTPDSGANVLTF	TGCGCCAGCTTCGGGACTCCTGACTCTGGGGCCAACGTCCTGACTTTC
TRBV7-6	TRBJ2-1	TRBD2	NA	CASSQGTSGNNEQFF	TGTGCCAGCAGCCAAGGGACTAGCGGGAACAATGAGCAGTTCTTC
TRBV28	TRBJ2-1	NA	NA	CASSFPSYNEQFF	TGTGCCAGCAGTTTTCCATCCTACAATGAGCAGTTCTTC
TRBV11-3	TRBJ2-3	TRBD2	medium-sized	CASSSPPLNLAGVSTDTQYF	TGTGCCAGCAGCTCACCCCCTCTGAATCTAGCGGGGGTAAGCACAGATACGCAGTATTTT
TRBV28	TRBJ2-3	NA	NA	CASSSAASEADTQYF	TGTGCCAGCAGCTCGGCGGCATCTGAGGCAGATACGCAGTATTTT
TRBV11-3	TRBJ2-3	TRBD2	NA	CASSSGRTSGFDTQYF	TGTGCCAGCAGCTCCGGAAGAACTAGCGGGTTCGATACGCAGTATTTT
TRBV28	TRBJ1-4	NA	hyperexpanded	CASSLSTLTARNEKLFF	TGTGCCAGCAGTTTGTCTACTCTGACCGCCCGAAATGAAAAACTGTTTTTT
TRBV6-8	TRBJ2-2	TRBD1	NA	CASQGENTGELFF	TGTGCCAGCCAGGGGGAGAACACCGGGGAGCTGTTTTTT
TRBV6-7	TRBJ1-1	NA	few	CASSQGTEAFF	TGTGCCAGCAGTCAGGGAACTGAAGCTTTCTTT
TRBV15	TRBJ2-1	TRBD2	NA	CATSPELAGGRGDEQFF	TGTGCCACCAGCCCAGAACTAGCGGGAGGGCGGGGCGATGAGCAGTTCTTC
TRBV11-3	TRBJ2-1	TRBD1	many	CASRGAGGTNEQFF	TGTGCCAGCAGAGGGGCAGGGGGTACCAATGAGCAGTTCTTC
TRBV6-8	TRBJ2-2	NA	NA	CASRESGAGTGELFF	TGTGCCAGCCGGGAGTCCGGGGCGGGCACCGGGGAGCTGTTTTTT
TRBV19	TRBJ2-3	TRBD2	few	CASSPWTSFTDTQYF	TGTGCCAGTAGTCCGTGGACTAGCTTCACAGATACGCAGTATTTT
TRBV28	TRBJ1-2	NA	NA	CASKGLSYGYTF	TGTGCCAGCAAGGGCCTCTCCTATGGCTACACCTTC
TRBV6-8	TRBJ2-3	TRBD2	few	CASSEHHLAGVAPGTQYF	TGTGCCAGCAGCGAACACCACCTGGCGGGAGTTGCACCGGGTACGCAGTATTTT
TRBV6-8	TRBJ1-6	NA	few	CASSYTGGLDSPLHF	TGTGCCAGCAGTTACACCGGGGGCCTCGATTCACCCCTCCACTTT
TRBV7-2	TRBJ2-3	NA	medium-sized	CASSSLLTDTQYF	TGTGCCAGCAGCTCTCTATTGACAGATACGCAGTATTTT
TRBV6-8	TRBJ2-3	NA	few	CASSSSLSWYTDTQYF	TGTGCCAGCAGCTCGTCGCTGTCTTGGTACACAGATACGCAGTATTTT
TRBV19	TRBJ2-3	NA	few	CASSNGPWVTDTQYF	TGTGCCAGTAGCAACGGGCCTTGGGTTACAGATACGCAGTATTTT
TRBV11-3	TRBJ2-1	TRBD2	large	CASSTLSGRVGNEQFF	TGTGCCAGCAGCACACTTAGCGGGAGGGTTGGGAATGAGCAGTTCTTC
TRBV19	TRBJ1-3	NA	few	CASQEEAGFNTIYF	TGTGCCAGCCAAGAAGAGGCCGGGTTTAACACCATATATTTT
TRBV29-1	TRBJ2-5	NA	large	CSTKGTPFETQYF	TGCAGCACTAAGGGGACTCCCTTCGAGACCCAGTACTTC
TRBV7-6	TRBJ2-2	NA	NA	CASSLGGQYTGELFF	TGTGCCAGCAGCTTAGGGGGACAATACACCGGGGAGCTGTTTTTT
TRBV9	TRBJ2-5	NA	medium-sized	CASSANQETQYF	TGTGCCAGCAGCGCAAACCAAGAGACCCAGTACTTC
TRBV27	TRBJ2-3	NA	few	CASKRASGTDTQYF	TGTGCCAGCAAGCGGGCTAGCGGCACAGATACGCAGTATTTT
TRBV11-3	TRBJ2-2	NA	medium-sized	CASSPDRVVPGELFF	TGTGCCAGCAGCCCCGACCGGGTGGTCCCCGGGGAGCTGTTTTTT
TRBV14	TRBJ2-5	NA	NA	CASSQGTQNVETQYF	TGTGCCAGCAGCCAGGGCACACAGAACGTGGAGACCCAGTACTTC
TRBV6-8	TRBJ1-4	TRBD1	NA	CASSYSTGGPTNEKLFF	TGTGCCAGCAGTTACTCAACAGGGGGACCAACTAATGAAAAACTGTTTTTT
TRBV30	TRBJ1-2	TRBD1	few	CAWGTGHGYTF	TGTGCCTGGGGGACAGGGCACGGCTACACCTTC
TRBV5-1	TRBJ2-1	TRBD1	few	CASSPSWQGAHEQFF	TGCGCCAGCAGCCCCTCATGGCAGGGGGCTCATGAGCAGTTCTTC
TRBV5-1	TRBJ2-3	TRBD2	once	CASSPVRGGTDTQYF	TGCGCCAGCAGCCCTGTGCGGGGGGGAACAGATACGCAGTATTTT
TRBV7-5	TRBJ1-2	NA	NA	CASSHTRNRANYGYTF	TGTGCCAGCAGTCATACGAGGAACAGGGCGAACTATGGCTACACCTTC
TRBV28	TRBJ2-7	TRBD2	few	CASATAGLAPYEQYF	TGTGCCAGCGCGACCGCGGGACTAGCCCCCTACGAGCAGTACTTC
TRBV18	TRBJ1-4	NA	few	CASSPNKGGEKLFF	TGTGCCAGCTCACCGAATAAGGGGGGCGAAAAACTGTTTTTT
TRBV11-3	TRBJ2-2	NA	few	CASSLYIRQAPGLNTGELFF	TGTGCCAGCAGCTTGTATATAAGACAGGCCCCTGGGCTAAACACCGGGGAGCTGTTTTTT
TRBV7-7	TRBJ1-1	TRBD1	NA	CASSLNRDRVDEAFF	TGTGCCAGCAGCTTAAACCGGGACAGGGTGGATGAAGCTTTCTTT
TRBV6-1	TRBJ1-1	TRBD1	few	CASSEGIPGQAEAFF	TGTGCCAGCAGTGAAGGAATACCGGGACAGGCTGAAGCTTTCTTT
TRBV6-1	TRBJ2-2	NA	NA	CASSEGRDTGELFF	TGTGCCAGCAGTGAAGGGCGGGACACCGGGGAGCTGTTTTTT
TRBV28	TRBJ2-1	NA	NA	CASSLSGEGEQFF	TGTGCCAGCAGTTTGTCGGGAGAGGGGGAGCAGTTCTTC
TRBV7-6	TRBJ1-1	NA	NA	CASSFGAGNANTEAFF	TGTGCCAGCAGCTTTGGTGCCGGGAACGCGAACACTGAAGCTTTCTTT
TRBV19	TRBJ1-2	NA	few	CASKGGFDGYTF	TGTGCCAGTAAAGGGGGTTTTGATGGCTACACCTTC
TRBV12-5	TRBJ2-7	NA	medium-sized	CASTNLLRGREPYEQYF	TGTGCCAGCACAAACCTCCTTAGGGGCCGGGAACCCTACGAGCAGTACTTC
TRBV11-3	TRBJ1-4	NA	NA	CASSLVGRVGEKLFF	TGTGCCAGCAGCTTAGTTGGAAGGGTCGGAGAAAAACTGTTTTTT
TRBV28	TRBJ2-3	NA	NA	CASSEKTDGTDTQYF	TGTGCCAGCAGTGAAAAGACCGACGGAACAGATACGCAGTATTTT